Below are 23 T cell receptor beta chains sequenced from a single sample in a study of shared clonotypes between healthy human individuals. Profiled with immunoSEQ multiplex PCR; TCRdb holds only in-frame clones, not every one. The sample yields hundreds of thousands of clones, 60% to 75% seen once. Material: memory CD4+ T cells sorted from blood. Subset meaning: CD45RA-negative fraction. The receptors derive from a woman in her twenties or thirties in good health.

This chain uses TRBV14 with TRBJ2-6, with D maybe TRBD1 (6 bases). The ends were cut back, 2 bases at V and 5 bases at J, with 19 bases in the middle. CDR1 and CDR2 from the germline V gene are SGHDN and FVKESK. This CDR3 spans 18 amino acids. The CDR3 is CASSQNGQTAIRANVLTF. CDR3 DNA: TGTGCCAGCAGCCAAAACGGACAGACGGCCATTAGGGCCAACGTCCTGACTTTC.

There are many counts of this clone. This chain links TRBV28 with TRBJ2-3; D remains unclear. The length of the CDR3 is 13 residues. Trimming left V 1 base short and J 9 bases short, with 11 bases between. CDR1 is MDHEN, CDR2 SYDVKM, per germline. The CDR3 protein is CASSLSGLGTQYF. The CDR3 DNA reads TGTGCCAGCAGTTTATCCGGGCTCGGCACGCAGTATTTT.

The rearrangement uses TRBV28 and TRBJ1-2, with D uncertain. V lost 2 bases, J lost 8 bases, and 21 bases lay in between. The CDR3 covers 16 residues. CDR1 and CDR2 (germline): MDHEN, SYDVKM. The CDR3 reads CASSLRSLISPGGYTF. Written as DNA, the CDR3 is TGTGCCAGCAGTTTAAGATCTCTCATCTCCCCTGGGGGCTACACCTTC.

This chain connects TRBV9 to TRBJ2-7, with TRBD2 matching 7 bases. The V gene end was trimmed by 1 base and the J gene end by 2 bases; junction bases not matched to a gene: 3. Germline V lookup: CDR1 SGDLS, CDR2 YYNGEE. The CDR3 is made up of 14 amino acids. The CDR3 loop is CASSVSTSAYEQYF. CDR3 bases: TGTGCCAGCAGCGTATCTACTAGCGCCTACGAGCAGTACTTC.

Of note for this clone: This sample includes further DNA sequences coding for the same CDR3. V gene TRBV28 combines with J gene TRBJ2-5; D is ambiguous. The V gene lost 3 bases and the J gene lost 4 bases, with 3 bases spanning the gap. The germline V gene encodes CDR1 MDHEN and CDR2 SYDVKM. This CDR3 spans 11 amino acids. DNA of the CDR3: TGTGCCAGCAGTTTTCGAGAGACCCAGTACTTC. This sequence encodes CASSFRETQYF.

This chain joins TRBV28 and TRBJ2-2; possible D gene TRBD1, 8 bases. This CDR3 spans 14 amino acids. Germline V CDR1 and CDR2: MDHEN, SYDVKM. The ends were cut back, 5 bases at V and 6 bases at J, with 13 bases in the middle. The DNA for the CDR3 is TGTGCCAGCAGTATAACAGGGGGGGCCGGGGAGCTGTTTTTT. This gives the protein CASSITGGAGELFF. Together with reference TRBV28 and TRBJ2-2, the CDR3 gives the full variable domain: DVKVTQSSRYLVKRTGEKVFLECVQDMDHENMFWYRQDPGLGLRLIYFSYDVKMKEKGDIPEGYSVSREKKERFSLILESASTNQTSMYLCASSITGGAGELFFGEGSRLTVL.

V and J are TRBV10-2 and TRBJ1-1, with TRBD1 matching over 7 bases. CDR1 is WSHSY and CDR2 is SAAADI in the germline V gene. Trimming took 11 bases from V and 1 from J; bases not matched to a gene: 7. There are 13 residues in the CDR3. The CDR3 sequence: CAVLGQTNTEAFF. The CDR3 DNA reads as TGCGCCGTGCTGGGACAGACGAACACTGAAGCTTTCTTT.

Turning to this clone: The sample carries other DNA sequences with the same CDR3. The CDR3 nucleotides are TGTGCCAGTAGTTTACTAGCGGGATCCTACAATGAGCAGTTCTTC. It is translated as CASSLLAGSYNEQFF. V and J are TRBV19 and TRBJ2-1; 10 bases agree with TRBD2. The CDR3 is 15 amino acids. The junction had 2 bases not matched to a gene; V was cut back by 5 bases and J by 1 base. Germline V lookup: CDR1 LNHDA, CDR2 SQIVND (reference sequence).

The V and J genes are TRBV6-1 and TRBJ2-5; 15 positions match TRBD2. The junction had 16 bases not matched to a gene; V was cut back by 0 bases and J by 5 bases. The CDR3 has 21 amino acids. Germline V gene data show CDR1 as MNHNS and CDR2 as SASEGT. The CDR3: CASSEAKKGLAGGNRWETQYF. The CDR3 DNA sequence: TGTGCCAGCAGTGAAGCAAAAAAGGGACTAGCGGGAGGAAATAGGTGGGAGACCCAGTACTTC.

In this sample, this clone turned up once. CDR3 loop: CASSSLLASDISSGNTIYF. The CDR3 bases are TGTGCCAGCAGTTCCCTACTAGCATCAGACATCAGCTCTGGAAACACCATATATTTT. V gene TRBV11-2 combines with J gene TRBJ1-3; D not certain. CDR1 and CDR2 (germline): SGHAT, FQNNGV. The V gene lost 6 bases and the J gene lost 0 bases, with 24 bases spanning the gap. CDR3 size: 19 residues.

The chain combines TRBV11-2 with TRBJ1-4; the D gene is possibly TRBD1 (6 bases). With 4 bases removed from V and 8 bases from J, the gap between germline ends came to 17 bases. CDR3 length equals 15 residues. Germline-derived CDR1 and CDR2 are SGHAT and FQNNGV. This CDR3 is CASSSGAGGGEKLFF. The CDR3 DNA reads TGTGCCAGCAGCTCTGGAGCCGGGGGCGGGGAAAAACTGTTTTTT.

The J gene is TRBJ2-3, the V gene TRBV2; TRBD1 might be the D (5 bases). Germline CDR1 is SNHLY and CDR2 is FYNNEI. The CDR3 has 13 amino acids. The ends were cut back, 7 bases at V and 5 bases at J, with 13 bases in the middle. The CDR3 region is CASIWGLGDTQYF. Written as DNA, the CDR3 is TGTGCCAGCATTTGGGGCTTAGGAGATACGCAGTATTTT.

The chain couples TRBV5-1 to TRBJ2-1; TRBD2 aligns across 8 bases. The V segment lost 0 bases and the J segment 8 bases; nucleotides outside the gene matches: 7. The CDR3 extends over 15 amino acids. Germline V gene lookup returns CDR1 SGHRS and CDR2 YFSETQ. The CDR3 nucleotides are TGCGCCAGCAGCTTGGGTGGGGGACTAGGACATGAGCAGTTCTTC. It encodes CASSLGGGLGHEQFF.

The CDR3 spells CATRGQSTGNTIYF. CDR3 coding DNA: TGTGCCACCCGCGGACAGTCGACTGGAAACACCATATATTTT. This chain joins TRBV2 and TRBJ1-3; tentative D call: TRBD1 (6 bases). V was shortened by 10 bases and J by 2 bases, with 15 bases between the two germline ends. Germline CDR1 is SNHLY and CDR2 is FYNNEI. The CDR3 sequence is 14 residues long.

The CDR3 loop reads CASSNQQYSNQPQHF. In DNA form, the CDR3 reads TGTGCCAGTAGTAACCAACAGTATAGCAATCAGCCCCAGCATTTT. The chain links TRBV19 to TRBJ1-5; no clear D. V dropped 4 bases and J dropped 0 bases, with 10 bases sitting between them. Germline loops: CDR1 LNHDA, CDR2 SQIVND (reference sequence). This CDR3 comprises 15 residues.

This clone was seen repeatedly, ten times or more. CDR3 nucleotide sequence: TGTGCCAGCAGTCCCGGGACAGGTTTTGGGGGCTACACCTTC. Encoded protein: CASSPGTGFGGYTF. This chain connects TRBV6-5 to TRBJ1-2, with 8 positions matching TRBD1. CDR3 length equals 14 residues. Germline V gene data show CDR1 as MNHEY and CDR2 as SVGAGI. V lost 5 bases and J lost 8; bases outside the gene matches: 10.

With regard to this clone: Compared with germline, one end of the junction differs, possibly owing to a read error. The V gene is TRBV7-9, the J gene TRBJ2-7, with D unresolved. CDR1 and CDR2 (germline): SEHNR, FQNEAQ (reference sequence). The CDR3 loop spans 12 amino acids. The CDR3 sequence: CASSLSGPPRDF. Here the CDR3 DNA reads TGTGCCAGCAGCTTAAGTGGACCCCCTCGGGACTTC.

The chain joins TRBV2 to TRBJ1-5; tentatively, D is TRBD1 (6 bases). Germline values: CDR1 SNHLY, CDR2 FYNNEI. The CDR3 is made up of 14 amino acids. The ends were cut back, 4 bases at V and 7 bases at J, with 14 bases in the middle. The CDR3 DNA sequence: TGTGCCAGCAGTGCAGGGGAGGGGGGACAGCCCCAGCATTTT. Residues: CASSAGEGGQPQHF. The entire variable domain, with the rest obtained from reference TRBV2 and TRBJ1-5, is as follows: EPEVTQTPSHQVTQMGQEVILRCVPISNHLYFYWYRQILGQKVEFLVSFYNNEISEKSEIFDDQFSVERPDGSNFTLKIRSTKLEDSAMYFCASSAGEGGQPQHFGDGTRLSIL.

This chain links TRBV6-1 with TRBJ2-2; D is unclear. V was clipped by 7 bases and J by 0 bases, with 6 bases between them. The CDR3 spans 13 residues. CDR1 is MNHNS and CDR2 is SASEGT in the germline V gene. This CDR3 is CASIAANTGELFF. CDR3 coding DNA: TGTGCCAGCATCGCAGCGAACACCGGGGAGCTGTTTTTT.

The chain couples TRBV7-2 to TRBJ1-2; the match to TRBD1 covers 7 bases. The CDR3 is 17 amino acids. With V trimmed by 2 bases and J by 7 bases, 16 bases remained unmatched. Germline CDR1 SGHTA, CDR2 FQGNSA. Here the CDR3 DNA reads TGTGCCAGCAGCTTAAACCCCAAGGGAGGGGGCTTCGGTGGCTACACCTTC. Its translation: CASSLNPKGGGFGGYTF.

The J gene is TRBJ2-7, the V gene TRBV11-1, with D possibly matching TRBD1 (7 bases). Deletions cut 5 bases from V and 3 bases from J, with 20 bases between. The CDR3 has 16 residues. CDR1 is SGHAT, CDR2 FQDESV, per germline (reference sequence). Here the CDR3 DNA reads TGTGCCAGCAGCCCTGGAGGGGGCCGAGGTAACTACGAGCAGTACTTC. Translating it yields CASSPGGGRGNYEQYF.

This chain connects TRBV28 to TRBJ2-3, with D tentatively TRBD1 or TRBD2 (5 bases each). CDR3 length: 16 amino acids. The germline V gene has CDR1 MDHEN and CDR2 SYDVKM. Between the trimmed V and J ends, which lost 4 bases and 0 bases, there was a span of 14 bases. The CDR3 reads CASSSPGAPSTDTQYF. CDR3 sequence (DNA): TGTGCCAGCAGTTCCCCCGGGGCCCCTAGCACAGATACGCAGTATTTT. Full variable domain (remainder filled in from reference TRBV28 and TRBJ2-3): DVKVTQSSRYLVKRTGEKVFLECVQDMDHENMFWYRQDPGLGLRLIYFSYDVKMKEKGDIPEGYSVSREKKERFSLILESASTNQTSMYLCASSSPGAPSTDTQYFGPGTRLTVL.

This clone was found a few times. The junction departs from the called germline gene at one end, perhaps through a read error. This chain connects TRBV28 to TRBJ2-7, with a tentative D call TRBD2 (6 bases). Germline V gene lookup returns CDR1 MDHEN and CDR2 SYDVKM. This CDR3 has 14 residues. The CDR3 DNA is TGTGCCAGCACTTTAGGGACTTTGGGCTACGAGCAGTACTTC. Translating it yields CASTLGTLGYEQYF.